This note documents a single TCR beta chain sequence. This clonotype was counted a few times. Which antigen it targets is not known. The record has no base qualities; no much larger clone is one base away. These data originate in a study of T cell repertoires in cytomegalovirus infection (dated by TCRdb to between 2018 and 2020). At the level of the whole study: The peptide stimulations were aimed at well-studied HLA-B-restricted epitopes as well as recently identified HLA-C-restricted CMV epitopes, whose presentation resists viral immunomodulation. Because public TCR beta signatures pointed to carriage of CMV infection together with the matching HLA type, the HLA type of each donor mattered for the analysis.

Study-wide findings and limitations: Carriers of CMV infection plus the relevant HLA type were discriminated by the cumulative frequency of public TCR beta family members in the study cohort and in an independent roughly 400-donor cohort. The ex vivo response was dominated by HLA-C-restricted CMV-specific TCR beta clonotypes, and the single most frequent clonotype in two of eight donors was supplied by these HLA-C-restricted clonotypes.

The sequencer was an Illumina HiSeq 1500. The public reads were quality trimmed at Q25 with fastp and then assembled into clones with MiXCR by TCRdb, keeping productive beta chains. A single entry per CDR3 protein holds the most common genes and DNA from its merged rows. Within this sample are some 220,000 distinct CDR3 sequences, with 35% to 40% of them counted one time only. In total, the top ten clones hold approximately 60% of the sample. The treatment or condition label, read with the paper, signifies: in vitro stimulation with specific CMV peptide epitopes to enrich CMV-specific T cells. The receptor was derived from a human donor in good health (CMV status not recorded). Some clones in this sample may be carry-over from other donors' samples. This sample comprised CD8+ T cells from cultured PBMCs, obtained from culture after CMV antigen stimulation.

The CDR3 corresponds to CASSVTGGLNTEAFF. DNA sequence: TGTGCCAGCAGCGTGACAGGGGGCCTGAACACTGAAGCTTTCTTT. The chain was built from TRBV7-3 and TRBJ1-1; 10 nucleotides in the junction match TRBD1. The CDR3 contains 15 residues, cysteine and phenylalanine counted. Only the CDR3 region is kept as DNA, spanning 45 bases read in frame from base 1. V is cut back by 5 bases and J by 0 bases, with 3 bases in the junction unmatched. CDR1 and CDR2, per the germline V gene, are SGHTA and FQGTGA.